This TCR beta chain is drawn from a study of blood T cells in healthy people across ages. Through a sample-barcoded 5' primer and a J-beta primer mix, a second PCR was run for about 6 to 11 cycles. Via MiXCR, TCRdb re-called the 5' RACE reads, giving one row per CDR3 protein. In the table there are about 280,000 distinct CDR3 sequences, roughly 29% of which are singletons. This TCR derives from a woman in her sixties or seventies in good health. The sample comprised blood.

The DNA of the CDR3 is TGTGCCAGCAGCTTCCTTCCCGATACCGGGGAGCTGTTTTTT. Protein sequence: CASSFLPDTGELFF. The chain combines TRBV11-1 with TRBJ2-2; no clear D gene. Germline CDR1 reads SGHAT; CDR2 reads FQDESV (reference sequence). Trimming left V 3 bases short and J 5 bases short, with 10 bases between. The CDR3 length is 14 residues.